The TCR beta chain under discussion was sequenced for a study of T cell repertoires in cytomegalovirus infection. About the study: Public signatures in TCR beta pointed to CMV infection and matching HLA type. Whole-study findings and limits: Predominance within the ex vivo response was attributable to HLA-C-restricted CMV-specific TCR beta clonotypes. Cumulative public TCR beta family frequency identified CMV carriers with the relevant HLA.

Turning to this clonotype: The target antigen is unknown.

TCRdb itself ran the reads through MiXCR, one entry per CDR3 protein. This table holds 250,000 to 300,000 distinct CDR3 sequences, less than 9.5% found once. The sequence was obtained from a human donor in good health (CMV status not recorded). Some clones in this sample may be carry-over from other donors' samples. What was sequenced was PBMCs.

This CDR3 is CASSDSDWSSYEQYF. DNA for the CDR3: TGTGCCAGCAGCGATAGCGATTGGAGCTCCTACGAGCAGTACTTC. The rearrangement links TRBV7-2 to TRBJ2-7; D is possibly TRBD2 (5 bases). There are 15 residues in the CDR3. In germline, CDR1 is SGHTA, CDR2 FQGNSA. V lost 5 bases and J lost 0, with 14 bases in between. Combining the CDR3 with reference TRBV7-2 and TRBJ2-7 gives the whole variable domain GAGVSQSPSNKVTEKGKDVELRCDPISGHTALYWYRQSLGQGLEFLIYFQGNSAPDKSGLPSDRFSAERTGGSVSTLTIQRTQQEDSAVYLCASSDSDWSSYEQYFGPGTRLTVT.